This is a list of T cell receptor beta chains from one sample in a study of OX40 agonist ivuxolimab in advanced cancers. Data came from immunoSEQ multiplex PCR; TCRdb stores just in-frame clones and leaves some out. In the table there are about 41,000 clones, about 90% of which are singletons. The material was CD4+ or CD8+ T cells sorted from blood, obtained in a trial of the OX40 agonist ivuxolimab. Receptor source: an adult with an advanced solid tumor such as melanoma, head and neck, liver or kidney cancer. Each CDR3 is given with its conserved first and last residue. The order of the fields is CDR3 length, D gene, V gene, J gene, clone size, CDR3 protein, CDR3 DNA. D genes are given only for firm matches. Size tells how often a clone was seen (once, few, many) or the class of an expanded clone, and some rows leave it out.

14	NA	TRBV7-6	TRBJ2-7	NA	CASSLPGRSYEQYF	TGTGCCAGCAGCTTACCCGGGAGAAGTTACGAGCAGTACTTC
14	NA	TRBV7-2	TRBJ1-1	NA	CASSISPGDTEAFF	TGTGCCAGCAGCATCTCTCCAGGGGATACTGAAGCTTTCTTT
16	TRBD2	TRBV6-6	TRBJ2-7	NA	CASSYGKGAGDYEQYF	TGTGCCAGCAGTTACGGGAAGGGAGCGGGAGACTACGAGCAGTACTTC
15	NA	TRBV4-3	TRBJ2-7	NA	CASSSRPRGPYEQYF	TGCGCCAGCAGCTCCCGGCCCCGAGGACCCTACGAGCAGTACTTC
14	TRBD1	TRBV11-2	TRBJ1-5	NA	CASSFDRDYQPQHF	TGTGCCAGCAGCTTCGACAGGGACTATCAGCCCCAGCATTTT
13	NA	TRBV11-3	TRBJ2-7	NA	CASSLEGAGEQYF	TGTGCCAGCAGCTTAGAAGGGGCGGGGGAGCAGTACTTC
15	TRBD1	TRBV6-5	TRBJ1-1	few	CASSYPGQSNTEAFF	TGTGCCAGCAGTTACCCGGGACAGTCGAACACTGAAGCTTTCTTT
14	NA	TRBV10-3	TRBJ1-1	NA	CAISESARNTEAFF	TGTGCCATCAGTGAGTCCGCGAGGAACACTGAAGCTTTCTTT
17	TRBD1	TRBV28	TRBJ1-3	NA	CASSLLGQGALGNTIYF	TGTGCCAGCAGTTTACTGGGACAGGGGGCTTTAGGAAACACCATATATTTT
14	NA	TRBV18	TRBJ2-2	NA	CASSPLLNTGELFF	TGTGCCAGCTCCCCCCTGCTGAACACCGGGGAGCTGTTTTTT
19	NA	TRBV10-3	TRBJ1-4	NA	CAISRFTVRYRATNEKLFF	TGTGCCATCAGTAGGTTCACGGTTAGGTATCGCGCGACTAATGAAAAACTGTTTTTT
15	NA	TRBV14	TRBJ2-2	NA	CASSQDQDPVWELFF	TGTGCCAGCAGCCAAGATCAGGACCCGGTTTGGGAGCTGTTTTTT
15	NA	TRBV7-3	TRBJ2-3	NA	CASSLNGGDTDTQYF	TGTGCCAGCAGCTTAAACGGCGGCGACACAGATACGCAGTATTTT
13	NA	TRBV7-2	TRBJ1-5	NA	CATGRDRNQPQHF	TGTGCCACCGGAAGGGATCGAAATCAGCCCCAGCATTTT
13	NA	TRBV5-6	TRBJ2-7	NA	CASSLQGSYEQYF	TGTGCCAGCAGCTTGCAGGGATCCTACGAGCAGTACTTC
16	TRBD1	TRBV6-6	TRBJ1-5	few	CASQPTTGDARQPQHF	TGTGCCAGCCAACCCACTACAGGGGATGCCCGGCAGCCCCAGCATTTT
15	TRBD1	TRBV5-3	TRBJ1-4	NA	CASSENRGLNEKLFF	TGTGCCAGCAGCGAAAACAGGGGACTCAATGAAAAACTGTTTTTT
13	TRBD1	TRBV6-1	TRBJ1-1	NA	CASRSGGRTEAFF	TGTGCCAGCAGGTCAGGGGGCCGGACTGAAGCTTTCTTT
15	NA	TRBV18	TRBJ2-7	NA	CASSPGYGASYEQYF	TGTGCCAGCTCACCTGGCTATGGCGCATCCTACGAGCAGTACTTC
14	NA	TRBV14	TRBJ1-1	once	CASSQGSWATEAFF	TGTGCCAGCAGCCAAGGGTCCTGGGCCACTGAAGCTTTCTTT
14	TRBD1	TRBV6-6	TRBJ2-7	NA	CASSGQGQGHEQYF	TGTGCCAGCAGTGGACAGGGACAGGGTCACGAGCAGTACTTC
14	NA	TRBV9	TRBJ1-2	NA	CASSVRDVSYGYTF	TGTGCCAGCAGCGTCCGGGACGTTAGCTATGGCTACACCTTC